The T cell receptor beta chain under discussion was sequenced for a study of OX40 agonist ivuxolimab in advanced cancers. Overall study context: Partial responses were observed in three patients, of whom one had hepatocellular carcinoma and two had cutaneous melanoma.

Profiled with immunoSEQ multiplex PCR; TCRdb holds only in-frame clones, not every one. The sample records roughly 77,000 clones, around 92% being singletons. Trimming removed 5 bases from V and 1 base from J, with 9 bases in between. This CDR3 comprises 13 residues. The V gene's germline CDR1 is LNHDA and CDR2 SQIVND (reference sequence). The genes are TRBV19 and TRBJ2-7, with D perhaps TRBD2 (5 bases). This receptor was taken from an adult with an advanced solid tumor such as melanoma, head and neck, liver or kidney cancer. The starting material was CD4+ or CD8+ T cells sorted from blood, obtained in a trial of the OX40 agonist ivuxolimab. CDR3 nucleotides: TGTGCCAGTAGTGCCGGGGTTTCCTACGAGCAGTACTTC. Its translation is CASSAGVSYEQYF. The full variable domain, completed using reference TRBV19 and TRBJ2-7, is DGGITQSPKYLFRKEGQNVTLSCEQNLNHDAMYWYRQDPGQGLRLIYYSQIVNDFQKGDIAEGYSVSREKKESFPLTVTSAQKNPTAFYLCASSAGVSYEQYFGPGTRLTVT.